This TCR beta chain was observed in a study of OX40 agonist ivuxolimab in advanced cancers. About the research overall: The study gave patients intravenous ivuxolimab at 0.01 to 10 mg/kg every 2 weeks.

Using immunoSEQ multiplex PCR, the repertoire was profiled, and TCRdb retains in-frame clones only, with some absent. The sample lists 50,000 to 75,000 clones, 86% occurring once. CDR1 and CDR2 (germline): SGHNT, YYREEE (reference sequence). This CDR3 comprises 16 residues. The trim removed 4 bases at V and 1 base at J, leaving 10 bases unmatched. Regarding the study as a whole: Within 6 weeks, CD4+ and CD8+ blood T cells expanded clonally at 0.1 to 3.0 mg/kg. The average count of expanded clones was higher among CD8+ T cells than among CD4+.

This clone showed up just once. Its antigen is unidentified. Here the sequenced sample was CD4+ or CD8+ T cells sorted from blood, taken in a trial of the OX40 agonist ivuxolimab. This receptor was obtained from an adult with an advanced solid tumor such as melanoma, head and neck, liver or kidney cancer. V gene TRBV5-4 combines with J gene TRBJ2-7; the match to TRBD2 covers 8 bases. The CDR3 DNA is TGTGCCAGCAGCGCTGGCATGCCTAGCGGGTCCTACGAGCAGTACTTC. Translating it yields CASSAGMPSGSYEQYF. The full variable domain, in which reference TRBV5-4 and TRBJ2-7 provide the parts outside the CDR3, is ETGVTQSPTHLIKTRGQQVTLRCSSQSGHNTVSWYQQALGQGPQFIFQYYREEENGRGNFPPRFSGLQFPNYSSELNVNALELDDSALYLCASSAGMPSGSYEQYFGPGTRLTVT.